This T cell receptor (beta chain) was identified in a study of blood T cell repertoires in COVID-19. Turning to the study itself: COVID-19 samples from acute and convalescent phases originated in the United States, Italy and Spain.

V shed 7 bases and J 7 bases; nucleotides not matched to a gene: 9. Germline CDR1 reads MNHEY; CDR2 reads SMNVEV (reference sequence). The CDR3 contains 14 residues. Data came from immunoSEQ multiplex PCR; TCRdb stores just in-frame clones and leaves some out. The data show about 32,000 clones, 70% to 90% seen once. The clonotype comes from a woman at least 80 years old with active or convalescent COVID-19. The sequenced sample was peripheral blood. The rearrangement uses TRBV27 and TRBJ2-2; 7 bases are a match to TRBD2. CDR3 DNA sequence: TGTGCCAGCACCCCGGGGAGGGGATTCGGGGAGCTGTTTTTT. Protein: CASTPGRGFGELFF.